The 20 T cell receptor beta chains presented below share a single source sample, sequenced in a study of T cell clonality in common variable immunodeficiency (dated by TCRdb to the mid-2010s). Results and caveats for the whole study, not just this receptor: CVID TCRbeta sequences were reported to have fewer deletions and N-nucleotide insertions and to lack highly modified clones with 13 or more V deletions.

No cognate antigen is known for these TCRs. The library was prepared using the immunoSEQ multiplex PCR assay. TCRdb mirrors the immuneACCESS table, restricted to in-frame sequences. Some clones are absent from its copies; in checked studies, under half trace to an unresolved V gene, and the reason for the others is unknown. This sample was tabulated with roughly 3,000 clones, among which there are no singletons. The ten largest clonotypes hold around a quarter of the sample. The sample consisted of peripheral blood mononuclear cells. Receptors originate from a human donor with common variable immunodeficiency.

This clone appeared many times. Other DNA sequences in the sample encode the same CDR3. The sequenced CDR3 bases are TGTGCCAGCAGCCCCGATAGCGGGGGTACAGATACG. Translation: CASSPDSGGTDT. The whole CDR3 reads CASSPDSGGTDTQYF. The chain has TRBV7-3 and TRBJ2-3, with 9 bases that match TRBD2. The read ends 3 residues before the CDR3 terminus; that terminus is restored from the germline J gene. Germline V gene lookup returns CDR1 SGHTA and CDR2 FQGTGA. This CDR3 region has 15 residues. The trim removed 5 bases at V and 3 bases at J, leaving 6 bases unmatched.

There are a few counts of this clone. The CDR3 bases that were read are TGTGCCAGCTCAACCCGACAGGGAGAGACC. As protein: CASSTRQGET. The whole CDR3 is CASSTRQGETQYF. This chain joins TRBV18 and TRBJ2-5; 7 bases line up with TRBD1. The CDR3 end lies 3 residues beyond the end of the read and is filled in from the germline J gene. The CDR3 is 13 residues long. In germline, CDR1 is KGHSH, CDR2 LQKENI. With 5 bases clipped from V and 4 bases from J, the junction kept 4 bases outside the gene matches.

As regards this clone: The read finishes 3 residues shy of the CDR3 end, and the germline J gene is used to complete it. The chain uses TRBV7-2 and TRBJ2-7, with 9 positions matching TRBD2. Trimming at V came to 5 bases and at J to 6 bases, leaving 8 bases not matched to a gene. The CDR3 totals 14 residues. CDR1 and CDR2 from the germline V gene are SGHTA and FQGNSA. CDR3 in amino acids: CASSAGLALREQYF. The sequenced CDR3 bases are TGTGCCAGCAGCGCGGGACTAGCCTTACGCGAG.

This clone was found a few times. The CDR3 goes on 3 residues after the read ends, and that part is filled in from the germline J gene. V gene TRBV20-1 combines with J gene TRBJ2-7, with 7 bases identical to TRBD1. Trimming took 6 bases from V and 6 from J; bases not matched to a gene: 5. From germline, CDR1 is DFQATT and CDR2 SNEGSKA (reference sequence). The CDR3 is made up of 11 amino acids. The sequenced CDR3 bases are TGCAGTGCGACGGACAGGCGCGAG. The encoded protein is CSATDRRE. The full CDR3 reads CSATDRREQYF.

This clone has a handful of counts. The read is 3 residues too short to cover the CDR3 end, so that end is filled in from the germline J gene. V gene TRBV19 combines with J gene TRBJ1-6; D is possibly TRBD1 (5 bases). CDR1 and CDR2 (germline): LNHDA, SQIVND (reference sequence). CDR3 length: 16 residues. The sequenced CDR3 bases are TGTGCCAGTAATGGAGTGCGGAGGGGCGGCGGAGAGCCC. Amino acid sequence: CASNGVRRGGGEP. The CDR3 in its entirety is CASNGVRRGGGEPLHF.

In regard to this clone: The read comes to an end 3 residues before the CDR3 does, leaving the germline J gene to fill in the end. The chain is built from TRBV19 and TRBJ1-2, with 7 bases identical to TRBD1. V gave up 7 bases and J gave up 6 bases; unmatched junction bases: 20. Germline CDR1 and CDR2: LNHDA and SQIVND (reference sequence). This CDR3 region has 17 residues. CDR3 bases read: TGTGCCAGTACTGAGGTTACAGGGGCCGCGCGACGGCATGGC. Translating gives CASTEVTGAARRHG. In full, the CDR3 reads CASTEVTGAARRHGYTF. The complete variable domain, with remaining parts taken from reference TRBV19 and TRBJ1-2, reads DGGITQSPKYLFRKEGQNVTLSCEQNLNHDAMYWYRQDPGQGLRLIYYSQIVNDFQKGDIAEGYSVSREKKESFPLTVTSAQKNPTAFYLCASTEVTGAARRHGYTFGSGTRLTVV.

This clone has only a few counts. Sequencing ends 3 residues short of the CDR3 end; the germline J gene provides the rest. The V and J genes are TRBV18 and TRBJ2-7, with TRBD1 identical over 10 bases. The CDR3 has 14 amino acids. Trimming removed 3 bases from V and 2 bases from J; junction bases left unmatched: 1. CDR1 KGHSH and CDR2 LQKENI come from the germline V gene. The CDR3 reads CASSPGQGTYEQYF. CDR3 bases read: TGTGCCAGCTCACCGGGACAGGGGACCTACGAG.

About this clone: The read ends 3 residues before the CDR3 terminus; that terminus is restored from the germline J gene. This chain links TRBV7-2 with TRBJ2-5; 7 nucleotides agree with TRBD2. CDR3 length: 17 residues. Germline trimming cut 0 bases from V and 0 bases from J; bases unmatched to any gene: 7. Germline V gene lookup returns CDR1 SGHTA and CDR2 FQGNSA. This CDR3 is CASSLALAGEYQETQYF. The sequenced CDR3 bases are TGTGCCAGCAGCTTAGCGCTCGCGGGGGAGTACCAAGAGACC.

This clone was counted many times. Read sequence stops 3 residues before the CDR3 end, and the germline J gene provides the missing end. V is TRBV20-1 and J is TRBJ2-1, with D hard to call. This CDR3 spans 14 amino acids. The germline gives CDR1 DFQATT, CDR2 SNEGSKA (reference sequence). V was cut by 1 base and J by 1 base, with 8 bases left in between. CDR3 residues: CSARGTYSYNEQFF. The covered CDR3 bases are TGCAGTGCTAGAGGCACCTATTCCTACAATGAG.

This clone occurred a few times. From the germline J gene comes the end of the CDR3, since the read stops 3 residues before it. This chain joins TRBV11-2 and TRBJ2-5; D is possibly TRBD2 (5 bases). The V gene lost 3 bases and the J gene lost 2 bases, with 7 bases spanning the gap. The CDR3 has 13 amino acids. Germline V CDR1 and CDR2: SGHAT, FQNNGV. Incomplete CDR3 DNA: TGTGCCAGCAGCTTTGCGGGTCAAGAGACC. Residues: CASSFAGQET. In full, the CDR3 reads CASSFAGQETQYF.

In its sample, this clone was seen many times. The read terminates 3 residues ahead of where the CDR3 ends, so the germline J gene completes it. The chain couples TRBV6-1 to TRBJ2-4; D is possibly TRBD2 (7 bases). The ends were cut back, 3 bases at V and 2 bases at J, with 11 bases in the middle. CDR1 is MNHNS, CDR2 SASEGT, per germline. CDR3 length equals 15 residues. The sequenced part of the CDR3 DNA is TGTGCCAGCAGTGATTGGGGGGGGCCCAAAAACATT. It translates to CASSDWGGPKNI. From start to end, the CDR3 is CASSDWGGPKNIQYF.

Concerning this clone: The read terminates 3 residues before the CDR3 end, so the remaining end is supplied by the germline J gene. The V gene is TRBV19, the J gene TRBJ1-1, with a possible D match to TRBD1 (6 bases). Trimming pared 10 bases from V and 4 bases from J, leaving 22 bases between. Per the germline V gene, CDR1 is LNHDA and CDR2 is SQIVND (reference sequence). The CDR3 has 15 amino acids. The part of the CDR3 DNA that was read is TGTGCCACCAGAGGACGACAGGCGGGTGTCACTGAA. Amino acids: CATRGRQAGVTE. The whole CDR3 protein reads CATRGRQAGVTEAFF. The full variable domain, its missing parts supplied by reference TRBV19 and TRBJ1-1, is DGGITQSPKYLFRKEGQNVTLSCEQNLNHDAMYWYRQDPGQGLRLIYYSQIVNDFQKGDIAEGYSVSREKKESFPLTVTSAQKNPTAFYLCATRGRQAGVTEAFFGQGTRLTVV.

In its sample, this clone was seen a few times. Read sequence stops 3 residues before the CDR3 end, and the germline J gene provides the missing end. This chain uses TRBV19 with TRBJ2-7, with TRBD1 identical over 7 bases. This CDR3 is built from 18 residues. Germline assignment: CDR1 LNHDA and CDR2 SQIVND (reference sequence). Germline trimming cut 4 bases from V and 0 bases from J; bases unmatched to any gene: 15. Incomplete CDR3 DNA: TGTGCCAGTAGTACTAGGGACAGACTCGTTCGATCCTCCTACGAG. Its protein is CASSTRDRLVRSSYE. In full, the CDR3 is CASSTRDRLVRSSYEQYF.

This clone was seen ten or more times. The read terminates 3 residues ahead of where the CDR3 ends, so the germline J gene completes it. The V gene is TRBV5-6, the J gene TRBJ2-6; D not certain. Trimming pared 0 bases from V and 2 bases from J, leaving 3 bases between. Per germline, CDR1 SGHDT and CDR2 YYEEEE. This CDR3 region has 14 residues. Here the CDR3 reads CASSLDTGANVLTF. The covered CDR3 bases are TGTGCCAGCAGCTTGGATACTGGGGCCAACGTC. The full variable domain, in which reference TRBV5-6 and TRBJ2-6 provide the parts outside the CDR3, is DAGVTQSPTHLIKTRGQQVTLRCSPKSGHDTVSWYQQALGQGPQFIFQYYEEEERQRGNFPDRFSGHQFPNYSSELNVNALLLGDSALYLCASSLDTGANVLTFGAGSRLTVL.

Turning to this clone: The CDR3 goes on 3 residues after the read ends, and that part is filled in from the germline J gene. This chain uses TRBV30 with TRBJ1-5; possibly TRBD1 for D (6 bases). This CDR3 is built from 15 residues. Trimming stripped 3 bases from V and 0 bases from J, with 12 bases between. Germline V gene lookup returns CDR1 GTSNPN and CDR2 SVGIG (reference sequence). The CDR3: CAWRAQGGSNQPQHF. The covered CDR3 bases are TGTGCCTGGAGAGCACAGGGAGGTAGCAATCAGCCC.

In the case of this clone: One end of the junction does not line up with germline, which may come from a read error. The sequence runs out 3 residues before the end of the CDR3; the remainder is reconstructed from the germline J gene. This chain links TRBV7-9 with TRBJ1-3, with a possible D match to TRBD1 (5 bases). The CDR3 is made up of 15 amino acids. From germline, CDR1 is SEHNR and CDR2 FQNEAQ (reference sequence). This CDR3 reads CASRLASGVGNTIYF. CDR3 DNA (partial): TGTGCCAGCAGGTTAGCGTCGGGGGTTGGAAACACC.

About this clone: The sequence runs out 3 residues before the end of the CDR3; the remainder is reconstructed from the germline J gene. The V gene is TRBV2, the J gene TRBJ1-6; TRBD1 agrees at 9 bases. Germline V gene lookup returns CDR1 SNHLY and CDR2 FYNNEI. V trimming: 4 bases; J trimming: 9 bases; junction bases outside the gene matches: 4. This CDR3 has 14 amino acids. The sequenced part of the CDR3 DNA is TGTGCCAGCAGTGGGACAGGGGTAGGTTCACCC. It yields the protein CASSGTGVGSP. The whole CDR3 sequence reads CASSGTGVGSPLHF.

In this sample, this clone turned up a few times. The CDR3 end lies 3 residues beyond the end of the read and is filled in from the germline J gene. The chain links TRBV18 to TRBJ2-6; D gene ambiguous. Germline CDR1 reads KGHSH; CDR2 reads LQKENI. Trimming stripped 8 bases from V and 0 bases from J, with 11 bases between. The CDR3 contains 15 residues. CDR3 sequence reads: CASRPPSSGANVLTF. The CDR3 DNA, read in part, is TGTGCCAGCCGTCCCCCCTCCTCTGGGGCCAACGTC.

Only a few counts were recorded for this clone. Read sequence stops 3 residues before the CDR3 end, and the germline J gene provides the missing end. The V and J genes are TRBV2 and TRBJ1-6; 7 bases are a match to TRBD1. The V gene end was trimmed by 7 bases and the J gene end by 8 bases; junction bases not matched to a gene: 11. The CDR3 sequence is 15 residues long. The germline V gene has CDR1 SNHLY and CDR2 FYNNEI. The part of the CDR3 DNA that was read is TGTGCCAGCACCCCCGGCGGGACAGCTGATTCACCC. Its translation is CASTPGGTADSP. Given in full, the CDR3 is CASTPGGTADSPLHF.

A few counts support this clone. From the germline J gene comes the end of the CDR3, since the read stops 3 residues before it. This chain uses TRBV7-3 with TRBJ2-2, with D possibly being TRBD2 (6 bases). The CDR3 is made up of 15 amino acids. Trimming took 5 bases from V and 3 from J, leaving 13 bases between them. Germline CDR1 is SGHTA and CDR2 is FQGTGA. The part of the CDR3 DNA that was read is TGTGCCAGCAGCCCCTCGGAGGGCCACACCGGGGAG. Translated: CASSPSEGHTGE. The whole CDR3 is CASSPSEGHTGELFF.